A single sample is the source of the 17 T cell receptor beta chains below, sequenced in a study of T cells in tumors and immune-related adverse events. Profiled with immunoSEQ multiplex PCR; TCRdb holds only in-frame clones, not every one. The sample has about 11,000 clones, under 95% seen once. The starting material was lymph node tissue, obtained from a patient treated with anti-PD-1 therapy. Receptors were obtained from a female donor with metastatic renal cell carcinoma.

A few counts support this clone. The chain combines TRBV11-2 with TRBJ2-3, with D possibly matching TRBD2 (7 bases). The germline gives CDR1 SGHAT, CDR2 FQNNGV. Trimming shortened V by 3 bases and J by 4 bases, and 14 bases separated the two germline ends. The CDR3 sequence is 15 residues long. CDR3 nucleotides: TGTGCCAGCAGCTTGGGGGCTCGGGGGGCAGATACGCAGTATTTT. Encoded protein: CASSLGARGADTQYF. Full variable domain (remainder filled in from reference TRBV11-2 and TRBJ2-3): EAGVAQSPRYKIIEKRQSVAFWCNPISGHATLYWYQQILGQGPKLLIQFQNNGVVDDSQLPKDRFSAERLKGVDSTLKIQPAKLEDSAVYLCASSLGARGADTQYFGPGTRLTVL.

The table lists this clone with a count of one. The chain combines TRBV5-1 with TRBJ2-1; D remains unclear. CDR1 is SGHRS, CDR2 YFSETQ, per germline. CDR3 length equals 12 residues. Trimming took 0 bases from V and 7 from J, leaving 5 bases between them. CDR3 sequence: CASSLARNEQFF. CDR3 DNA sequence: TGCGCCAGCAGCTTGGCCAGGAATGAGCAGTTCTTC.

The V call is TRBV25-1, the J call TRBJ1-4; TRBD1 matches 7 bases. V shed 3 bases, J shed 8 bases, and the junction held 6 bases outside the gene matches. The germline CDR1 and CDR2 sequences are MGHDK and SYGVNS. The CDR3 totals 14 residues. The CDR3 DNA reads as TGTGCCAGCAGTGATAAGACAGGGCGGGAAAAACTGTTTTTT. As protein: CASSDKTGREKLFF.

The chain has TRBV5-4 and TRBJ1-4, with TRBD1 matching 7 bases. J lost 0 bases, V lost 4 bases, and 6 bases had no gene match. Germline CDR1 SGHNT, CDR2 YYREEE (reference sequence). There are 16 residues in the CDR3. As DNA, the CDR3 is TGTGCCAGCAGCCTTACAGGGGACGCAACTAATGAAAAACTGTTTTTT. This codes for CASSLTGDATNEKLFF.

CDR3 loop: CASSLMGLGLAGYEQYF. For the CDR3, the DNA is TGTGCCAGCAGTTTAATGGGGTTGGGACTAGCGGGTTACGAGCAGTACTTC. This sequence joins TRBV28 and TRBJ2-7; 12 bases are a match to TRBD2. The V gene end was trimmed by 2 bases and the J gene end by 4 bases; junction bases not matched to a gene: 9. CDR3 length: 17 amino acids. CDR1 and CDR2 from the germline V gene are MDHEN and SYDVKM.

This clone was detected only a few times. The V and J genes are TRBV6-1 and TRBJ2-1; TRBD2 matches at 13 bases. Germline V CDR1 and CDR2: MNHNS, SASEGT. The CDR3 totals 15 residues. J was trimmed by 9 bases and V by 5 bases; bases with no gene match: 7. The CDR3 coding sequence is TGTGCCAGCAGTCCCGGACTAGCGGGGGCTCCTGAGCAGTTCTTC. Protein sequence: CASSPGLAGAPEQFF.

The chain combines TRBV7-2 with TRBJ1-2, with 7 bases matching TRBD1. V was pared by 4 bases and J by 6 bases, with 11 bases of the junction left unmatched. CDR1 and CDR2 from the germline V gene are SGHTA and FQGNSA. The CDR3 sequence is 15 residues long. The CDR3 nucleotides read TGTGCCAGCAGCTCCCAACCGGGACAGAATAATGGCTACACCTTC. Its translation: CASSSQPGQNNGYTF.

This sequence joins TRBV11-3 and TRBJ2-3; weak D call: TRBD2 (5 bases). The germline V and J ends were trimmed by 5 bases and 0 bases, with 18 bases remaining between them. Looked up from germline, CDR1 is SGHNT and CDR2 is YENEEA. This CDR3 is built from 17 residues. The CDR3 DNA is TGTGCCAGCAGCCCCCGTAGTAGCTGGACTAGCACAGATACGCAGTATTTT. It encodes CASSPRSSWTSTDTQYF.

The V and J genes are TRBV28 and TRBJ2-3, with D tentatively TRBD2 (5 bases). The CDR3 is 13 amino acids. Between the trimmed V and J ends, which lost 7 bases and 2 bases, there was a span of 10 bases. Germline CDR1 is MDHEN and CDR2 is SYDVKM. In nucleotides, the CDR3 is TGTGCCAGCAACGGACTTTACACAGATACGCAGTATTTT. Translation: CASNGLYTDTQYF.

V usage is TRBV9 and J usage is TRBJ1-2, with TRBD1 matching over 9 bases. Per germline, CDR1 SGDLS and CDR2 YYNGEE. The CDR3 is made up of 14 amino acids. The V gene end was trimmed by 4 bases and the J gene end by 8 bases; junction bases not matched to a gene: 9. Written as DNA, the CDR3 is TGTGCCAGCAGCCCTACGCAACAGGGGGCCGGCTACACCTTC. Its protein is CASSPTQQGAGYTF.

This rearrangement joins TRBV7-9 to TRBJ2-7; TRBD1 is a possible D gene (6 bases). Germline CDR1 is SEHNR and CDR2 is FQNEAQ (reference sequence). Trimming stripped 6 bases from V and 5 bases from J, with 11 bases between. The CDR3 loop spans 12 amino acids. DNA for the CDR3: TGTGCCAGCAGTCGAACAGGGAACGAGCAGTACTTC. Its translation: CASSRTGNEQYF.

V is TRBV5-1 and J is TRBJ1-2, with 7 bases lining up with TRBD1. CDR3 length: 14 residues. Germline CDR1 reads SGHRS; CDR2 reads YFSETQ. Trimming cost V 0 bases and J 3 bases; bases outside gene matches: 2. This CDR3 is CASSLGDRYYGYTF. DNA for the CDR3: TGCGCCAGCAGCTTGGGGGACAGATACTATGGCTACACCTTC.

V is TRBV5-1 and J is TRBJ2-2; 8 positions match TRBD1. CDR1 SGHRS and CDR2 YFSETQ come from the germline V gene. The CDR3 spans 15 residues. The V gene end was trimmed by 4 bases and the J gene end by 7 bases; junction bases not matched to a gene: 9. The CDR3 spells CASSMDRASIGELFF. The DNA for the CDR3 is TGCGCCAGCAGCATGGACAGGGCGTCAATCGGGGAGCTGTTTTTT. The variable domain in full, completed from reference TRBV5-1 and TRBJ2-2, reads KAGVTQTPRYLIKTRGQQVTLSCSPISGHRSVSWYQQTPGQGLQFLFEYFSETQRNKGNFPGRFSGRQFSNSRSEMNVSTLELGDSALYLCASSMDRASIGELFFGEGSRLTVL.

The V gene is TRBV11-3, the J gene TRBJ2-1; D possibly corresponds to TRBD2 (6 bases). Per germline, CDR1 SGHNT and CDR2 YENEEA. This CDR3 contains 11 residues. V was pared by 5 bases and J by 10 bases, with 9 bases between. In nucleotides, the CDR3 is TGTGCCAGCAGCCCCCGGGAGGAGCAGTTCTTC. It is translated as CASSPREEQFF.

This chain connects TRBV30 to TRBJ2-5, with 7 bases fitting TRBD2. Germline V gene lookup returns CDR1 GTSNPN and CDR2 SVGIG (reference sequence). The CDR3 totals 15 residues. Trimming at V came to 3 bases and at J to 2 bases, leaving 9 bases not matched to a gene. CDR3 in amino acids: CAWSPGTTRQETQYF. The DNA for the CDR3 is TGTGCCTGGAGCCCCGGGACTACGAGGCAAGAGACCCAGTACTTC. Full variable domain (outside the CDR3, taken from reference TRBV30 and TRBJ2-5): SQTIHQWPATLVQPVGSPLSLECTVEGTSNPNLYWYRQAAGRGLQLLFYSVGIGQISSEVPQNLSASRPQDRQFILSSKKLLLSDSGFYLCAWSPGTTRQETQYFGPGTRLLVL.

This chain uses TRBV4-1 with TRBJ2-7, with D possibly TRBD1 on 6 matching bases. Germline V gene sequence: CDR1 MGHRA, CDR2 YSYEKL. V was pared by 0 bases and J by 4 bases, with 13 bases between. The CDR3 covers 15 residues. CDR3 sequence reads: CASSQDSQGPYEQYF. In nucleotides, the CDR3 is TGCGCCAGCAGCCAAGATTCACAGGGTCCTTACGAGCAGTACTTC.

The V call is TRBV6-5, the J call TRBJ2-7; D might be TRBD1 (7 bases). Per germline, CDR1 MNHEY and CDR2 SVGAGI. Trimming left V 2 bases short and J 4 bases short, with 15 bases between. The CDR3 is 15 amino acids. The CDR3 nucleotides read TGTGCCAGCAGTTACCAAAGGACAGGACTATACGAGCAGTACTTC. Amino acid sequence: CASSYQRTGLYEQYF.